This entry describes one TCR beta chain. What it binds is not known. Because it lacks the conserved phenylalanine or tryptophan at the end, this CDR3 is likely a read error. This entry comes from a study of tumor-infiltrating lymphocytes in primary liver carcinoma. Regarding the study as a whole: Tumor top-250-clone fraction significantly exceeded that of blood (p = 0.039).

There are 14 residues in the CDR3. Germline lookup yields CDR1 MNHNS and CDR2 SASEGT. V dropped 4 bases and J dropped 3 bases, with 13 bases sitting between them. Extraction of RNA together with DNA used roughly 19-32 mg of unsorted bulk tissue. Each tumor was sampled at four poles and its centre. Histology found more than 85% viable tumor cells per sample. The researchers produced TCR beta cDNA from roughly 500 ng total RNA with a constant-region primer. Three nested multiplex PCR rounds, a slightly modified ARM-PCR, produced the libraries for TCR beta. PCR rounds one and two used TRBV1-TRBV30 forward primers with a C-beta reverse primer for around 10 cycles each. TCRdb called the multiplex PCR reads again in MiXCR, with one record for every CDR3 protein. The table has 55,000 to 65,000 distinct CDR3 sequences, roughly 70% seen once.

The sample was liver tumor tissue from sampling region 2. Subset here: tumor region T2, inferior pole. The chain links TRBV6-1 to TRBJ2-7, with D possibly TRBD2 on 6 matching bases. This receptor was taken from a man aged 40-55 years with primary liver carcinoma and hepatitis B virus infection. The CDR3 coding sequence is TGTGCCAGCAGTGGGAGGGGTAGGAACTACGAGCAGTACCTC. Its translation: CASSGRGRNYEQYL.